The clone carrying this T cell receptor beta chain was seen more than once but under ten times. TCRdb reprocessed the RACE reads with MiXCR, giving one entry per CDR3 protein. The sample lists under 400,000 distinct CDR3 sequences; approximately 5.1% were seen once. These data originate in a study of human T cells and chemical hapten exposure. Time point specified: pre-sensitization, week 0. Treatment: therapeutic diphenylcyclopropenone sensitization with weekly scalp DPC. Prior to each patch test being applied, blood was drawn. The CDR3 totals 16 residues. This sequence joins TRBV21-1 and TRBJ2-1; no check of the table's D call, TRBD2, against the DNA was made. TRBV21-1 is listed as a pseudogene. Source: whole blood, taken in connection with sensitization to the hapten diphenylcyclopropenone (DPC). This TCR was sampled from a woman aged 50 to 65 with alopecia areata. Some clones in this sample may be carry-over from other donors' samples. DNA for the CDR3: TGTGCCAGCAGCAAAGCATACAGACTACCCTCTGAAGAGCAGTTCTTC. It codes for CASSKAYRLPSEEQFF.